The entry below gives a single T cell receptor (beta chain) sequence along with its context. This clonotype has ten or more counts. Its recognized antigen is unknown. Per-base qualities were not stored, and no clone one base away is much larger. The sequencer was an Illumina HiSeq 2000. TCR beta chain libraries were generated through multiplex PCR amplification. The amplified TCR beta chain products were analyzed by high-throughput sequencing. The raw public reads went through TCRdb reprocessing: fastp at Q25, MiXCR clone calling, in-frame beta chains kept. Rows matching on CDR3 protein sequence are summarized as one entry with the most common DNA and genes. Counted in this sample were fewer than 150,000 distinct CDR3 sequences; 21% of them appeared once. The ten largest make up 2.2% of the sample. Lymph node samples came from the axillary draining lymph nodes of breast cancer patients. The CDR3 has 16 amino acids, counting the end cysteine and phenylalanine. Just CDR3 DNA is preserved here, 48 bases in frame from base 1. The trim is 3 bases for V and 0 bases for J, with a gap of 9 bases between the germline ends.

The data were obtained in a study of breast tumors, draining lymph nodes, adjacent tissues (dated by TCRdb to the mid-2010s). In the study overall: TCR beta repertoires were compared across tumor, adjacent nontumor tissue and axillary lymph nodes obtained from breast cancer patients. In human breast cancer, the study set out to evaluate how tumor, surrounding tissue and draining lymph node repertoires relate to one another and whether T cells may move between these sites.

On the study overall, not on this receptor specifically: Tumor T-cell repertoires showed less diversity than lymph node repertoires and more diversity than nontumor tissue repertoires, and tumor T-cell repertoires showed preferential V and J gene usage. The data were considered consistent with most tumor T cells being derived from the lymph node and subsequently expanding within tumor tissue. In luminal-like breast cancer, tumor and nontumor tissue repertoires resembled each other significantly more than in basal-like breast cancer. Rather than being directly demonstrated, the conclusion that tumor T cells originate in lymph nodes was presented as consistent with a hypothesis.

The receptor was derived from a female donor with breast cancer. Some clones in this sample may be carry-over from other donors' samples. The source material was axillary lymph node tissue. The receptor chain draws on TRBV12-3 or TRBV12-4 and TRBJ2-6; TRBD2 is a possible D gene, resting on 6 matching bases. The CDR3 protein: CASSLDGGSGANVLTF. The nucleotide sequence reads TGTGCCAGCAGTTTGGACGGGGGCTCTGGGGCCAACGTCCTGACTTTC.